This entry lists 7 T cell receptor beta chains sequenced from one sample in a study of T cell changes during pregnancy in multiple sclerosis. Assay used: immunoSEQ multiplex PCR; TCRdb lists only in-frame clones, some missing. The sample contains about 49,000 clones, more than 85% of which appear only once. The sequencing used peripheral blood, collected after pregnancy. The receptor source for this set is a female donor with multiple sclerosis, enrolled in a pregnancy study.

This chain links TRBV2 with TRBJ2-3; D gene unclear. The CDR3 runs to 16 residues. Germline V gene data show CDR1 as SNHLY and CDR2 as FYNNEI. V was clipped by 6 bases and J by 2 bases, with 18 bases between them. In DNA, the CDR3 is TGTGCCAGCAGGCCCCTGAGAGCATCCGCCACAGATACGCAGTATTTT. Translation: CASRPLRASATDTQYF. The full variable domain, its missing parts supplied by reference TRBV2 and TRBJ2-3, is EPEVTQTPSHQVTQMGQEVILRCVPISNHLYFYWYRQILGQKVEFLVSFYNNEISEKSEIFDDQFSVERPDGSNFTLKIRSTKLEDSAMYFCASRPLRASATDTQYFGPGTRLTVL.

CDR3 nucleotide sequence: TGTGCCATCACCCCGACTAGCGGGGGGGCAGGCGGGGAGCTGTTTTTT. The encoded protein is CAITPTSGGAGGELFF. The chain joins TRBV10-3 to TRBJ2-2, with 14 bases identical to TRBD2. This CDR3 is built from 16 residues. Germline CDR1 and CDR2: ENHRY and SYGVKD. The V gene end was trimmed by 7 bases and the J gene end by 7 bases; junction bases not matched to a gene: 8.

This clone has more than one count but fewer than ten. This chain connects TRBV9 to TRBJ2-7, with D perhaps matching TRBD2 (6 bases). The CDR3 totals 15 residues. V gave up 0 bases and J gave up 5 bases, with 15 bases separating them. CDR1 and CDR2 from the germline V gene are SGDLS and YYNGEE. The CDR3 here is CASSVGQGPGDEQYF. The CDR3 DNA sequence: TGTGCCAGCAGCGTAGGTCAGGGCCCGGGGGACGAGCAGTACTTC. Full variable domain (remainder filled in from reference TRBV9 and TRBJ2-7): DSGVTQTPKHLITATGQRVTLRCSPRSGDLSVYWYQQSLDQGLQFLIQYYNGEERAKGNILERFSAQQFPDLHSELNLSSLELGDSALYFCASSVGQGPGDEQYFGPGTRLTVT.

This clone showed up just a few times. The chain uses TRBV15 and TRBJ1-2, with D unclear. V dropped 1 base and J dropped 5 bases, with 11 bases sitting between them. The CDR3 is made up of 14 amino acids. Germline CDR1 reads LNHNV; CDR2 reads YYDKDF (reference sequence). As DNA, the CDR3 is TGTGCCACCAGCAGAGGCGGGCCACCTTATGGCTACACCTTC. This gives the protein CATSRGGPPYGYTF.

The chain employs TRBV7-2 and TRBJ1-2, with TRBD1 as a possible D gene (5 bases). The CDR3 is made up of 14 amino acids. The germline gives CDR1 SGHTA, CDR2 FQGNSA. Trimming removed 5 bases at V and 3 bases at J, with 13 bases between. This CDR3 is CASSRRSGDYGYTF. CDR3 coding DNA: TGTGCCAGCAGCCGCCGATCGGGGGACTATGGCTACACCTTC.

V usage is TRBV6-4 and J usage is TRBJ2-2, with 10 bases fitting TRBD2. In germline, CDR1 is MRHNA, CDR2 SNTAGT. V was clipped by 6 bases and J by 4 bases; unmatched bases: 14. The CDR3 consists of 18 residues. DNA of the CDR3: TGTGCCAGCAGCGTCGAGGAAAGCGGGGGGGCTATCACCGGGGAGCTGTTTTTT. This gives the protein CASSVEESGGAITGELFF.

The chain has TRBV6-5 and TRBJ1-5; D is ambiguous. Deletions cut 5 bases from V and 2 bases from J, with 13 bases between. CDR3 length equals 15 residues. The V gene's germline CDR1 is MNHEY and CDR2 SVGAGI. In DNA, the CDR3 is TGTGCCAGCAGTCCAGACAATAGCGGCAATCAGCCCCAGCATTTT. It encodes CASSPDNSGNQPQHF.